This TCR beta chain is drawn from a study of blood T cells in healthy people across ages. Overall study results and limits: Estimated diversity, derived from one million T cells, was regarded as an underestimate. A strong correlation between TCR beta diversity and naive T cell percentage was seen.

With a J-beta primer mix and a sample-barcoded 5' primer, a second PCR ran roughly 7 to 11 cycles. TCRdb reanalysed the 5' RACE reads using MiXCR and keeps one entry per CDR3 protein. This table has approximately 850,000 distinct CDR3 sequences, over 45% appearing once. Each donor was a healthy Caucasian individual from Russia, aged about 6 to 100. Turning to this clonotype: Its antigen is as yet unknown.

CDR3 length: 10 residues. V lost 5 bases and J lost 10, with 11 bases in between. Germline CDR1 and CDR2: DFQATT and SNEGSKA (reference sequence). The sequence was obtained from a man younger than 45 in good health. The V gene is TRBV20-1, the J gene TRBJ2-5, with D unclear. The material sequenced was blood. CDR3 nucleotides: TGCAGTGCTTCAGGCCGGAGCCAGTACTTC. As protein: CSASGRSQYF.